This TCR beta chain comes out of a study of shared clonotypes between healthy human individuals. This clone was seen only a few times. Its antigen is unidentified. In replicate PCRs of sorted subsets, around 0.2 ug DNA, about 30,000 T cell genomes, was used. Clones were sequenced by immunoSEQ multiplex PCR, and TCRdb holds only the in-frame ones, with some missing. The sample consists of 650,000 to 800,000 clones, 55% to 75% of them appearing once. Whole-study findings and limits: It was the non-shared clonotypes that had lower generation probabilities than clonotypes shared by all four donors. Clonotype sharing levels among donors were expected to vary with sequencing depth.

Losses at the gene ends were 4 bases for V and 4 bases for J; bases not matched to a gene: 10. This CDR3 is 17 amino acids long. Germline assignment: CDR1 SGHRS and CDR2 YFSETQ. The receptor was isolated from a woman in her twenties or thirties in good health. Specimen: memory CD4+ T cells sorted from blood. Subset reported: CD45RA-negative fraction. This chain uses TRBV5-1 with TRBJ2-7, with 14 bases matching TRBD2. The DNA for the CDR3 is TGCGCCAGCAGCCCCAAGGGACTAGCGGGAGCCGATTACGAGCAGTACTTC. As protein: CASSPKGLAGADYEQYF.